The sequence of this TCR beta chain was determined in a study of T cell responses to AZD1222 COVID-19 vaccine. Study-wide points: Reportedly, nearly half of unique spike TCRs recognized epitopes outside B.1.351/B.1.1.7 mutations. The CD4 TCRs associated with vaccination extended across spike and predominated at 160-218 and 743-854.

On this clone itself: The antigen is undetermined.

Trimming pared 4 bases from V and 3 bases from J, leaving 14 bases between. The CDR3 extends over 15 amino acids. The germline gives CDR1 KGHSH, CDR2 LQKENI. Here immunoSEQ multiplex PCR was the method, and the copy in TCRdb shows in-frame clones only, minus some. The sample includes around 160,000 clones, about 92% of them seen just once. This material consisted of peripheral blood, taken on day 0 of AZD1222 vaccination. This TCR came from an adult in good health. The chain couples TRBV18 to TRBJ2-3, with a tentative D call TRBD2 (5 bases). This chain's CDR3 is CASSQSRGRTDTQYF. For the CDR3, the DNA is TGTGCCAGCTCACAAAGCCGGGGTAGAACAGATACGCAGTATTTT.